This TCR beta chain was obtained from a study of shared clonotypes between healthy human individuals (dated by TCRdb to about 2020). For the wider study: The cohort included three men and a couple of women between 18 and 49 years of age. Per donor, leukapheresis produced somewhere between about 0.94 and 8.9 billion PBMCs. For each donor, CD4 naive and CD4 memory were each run on three plates, CD8 naive on two plates, and CD8 memory on one plate. To increase sequencing depth and limit assay-specific biases, different laboratories used diverse techniques to prepare libraries and sequence TCR repertoires. To estimate repertoire size and how much clonotypes are shared between individuals, the study performed deep sequencing of blood TCR repertoires from about five healthy adults. The study at large found these results: Based on pairwise subsampling, the degree of clonotype sharing among donors was expected to be affected by sequencing depth. Compared with non-shared clonotypes, clonotypes shared by all four sorted-subset donors had higher generation probabilities. Approximately 5% of naive CD4, around 3.5% of naive CD8, roughly 2.4% of memory CD4, and less than 0.45% of memory CD8 clonotypes were shared across several donors. Even with the large sequencing depth, rarefaction of the sorted-subset datasets indicated that sequencing was incomplete. Because the study included a small number of donors, the genetic and exposure-history diversity represented was limited. Larger estimated clonotype richness was generally found for naive subsets than for memory subsets. Only blood was sampled, and tissue TCR repertoires likely differ from those in blood.

TCR CDR3 regions were amplified from genomic DNA by multiplex PCR using the deep immunoSEQ assay. Genomic DNA extracted from each cell subset was distributed evenly over all wells of several immunoSEQ 96-well plates, and each plate served as one replicate. For sorted subsets, around 200 ng genomic DNA, equal to 25,000 to 35,000 T cell genomes, was loaded into each replicate PCR. Purified libraries were quantified with a Qubit 3.0 fluorometer, sized on a Bioanalyzer 2100, and re-quantified with the KAPA Library Quantification kit. Every immunoSEQ 96-well plate was sequenced on a dedicated single-read 150-cycle Illumina NextSeq 550 flow cell. The authors' pipeline ran thus. The immunoSEQ output contained only junctional sequences without quality scores, so filtering could not match that applied to full-length reads. To assign V/J genes and CDR3, sequences were annotated against IMGT germline references using PyIR, a Python wrapper for IgBLAST v1.9. Reads with weak V/J assignments (E-value above 1e-6), missing CDR3, stop codons, out-of-frame junctions, or ambiguous translated residues were removed. A V3J clonotype was defined by an identical inferred V gene, J gene, and CDR3 amino acid sequence. Percentage overlap between repertoires was computed as shared unique clonotypes divided by the size of the smaller repertoire. Repertoire richness was assessed with RTK rarefaction, the Chao1 estimator, and Recon v2.1 estimates of unobserved clonotypes. For all TCRbeta clonotypes obtained by the gDNA method from a handful of donors, generation probabilities were computed with OLGA. Sourced from immuneACCESS, this table was stored by TCRdb with only in-frame sequences that have V and J called. A share of the clones is absent; for the studies checked, an unresolved V gene accounts for under half, and the remainder has no known explanation. The D gene and trimming were derived from the DNA, and the V and J assignments and clone size from that table. The sample profile shows about 2.4 million clones; roughly 93% of them were found once. Roughly 0.36% of the sample rests with the top ten.

The donors were healthy, HIV-negative adults who had no recently reported acute infections or vaccinations. Every donor was a Caucasian adult living in Nashville, Tennessee, USA. Magnetic negative selection was used to enrich CD4+ T cells, after which naive cells were positively selected on CD45RA and the negative fraction became the memory subset. Blood was collected by leukapheresis, and PBMCs were isolated by Ficoll-Histopaque density gradient centrifugation and then cryopreserved in liquid nitrogen vapor phase. Purity and quantity of every magnetically sorted T cell population were checked by analytical flow cytometry. Genomic DNA was isolated from each sorted fraction and quantified by UV absorbance on a Nanodrop 2000c. With regard to this clone: This clone's antigen is unknown. The sample holds no much larger clone one base away, and base qualities are not on file.

The CDR3 numbers 14 residues from cysteine through phenylalanine. CDR3 DNA only is kept here, 42 bases in frame from base 1. V is pruned by 7 bases and J by 3 bases, leaving 7 bases of the junction without a gene match. CDR1 SQVTM and CDR2 ANQGSEA are derived from the germline V gene. This TCR was recovered from a man aged 18 to 29 in good health. Some clones in this sample may be carry-over from other donors' samples. The chain links TRBV29-1 with TRBJ2-1, with TRBD2 identical over 9 junction bases. Sequenced sample: naive CD4+ T cells from PBMCs. Taken with the paper, the label for cell subset or site translates to: CD45RA+ positively selected. The CDR3 corresponds to CSAPTAGGYNEQFF. The nucleotide sequence reads TGCAGCGCCCCTACAGCGGGGGGCTACAATGAGCAGTTCTTC.